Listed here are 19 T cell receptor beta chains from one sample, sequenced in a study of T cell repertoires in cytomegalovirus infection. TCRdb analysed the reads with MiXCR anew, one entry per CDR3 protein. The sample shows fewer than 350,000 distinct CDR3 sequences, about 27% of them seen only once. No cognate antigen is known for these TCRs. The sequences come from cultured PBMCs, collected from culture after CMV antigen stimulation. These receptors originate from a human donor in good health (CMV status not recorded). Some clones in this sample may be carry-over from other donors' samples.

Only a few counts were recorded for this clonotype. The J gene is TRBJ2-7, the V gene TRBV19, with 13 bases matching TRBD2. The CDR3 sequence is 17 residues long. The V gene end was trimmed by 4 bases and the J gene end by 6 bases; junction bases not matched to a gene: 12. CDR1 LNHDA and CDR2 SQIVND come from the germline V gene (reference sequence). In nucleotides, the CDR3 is TGTGCCAGTAGTACCAGACTAGCGGGAGGCCGGTTTGCCGAGCAGTACTTC. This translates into CASSTRLAGGRFAEQYF.

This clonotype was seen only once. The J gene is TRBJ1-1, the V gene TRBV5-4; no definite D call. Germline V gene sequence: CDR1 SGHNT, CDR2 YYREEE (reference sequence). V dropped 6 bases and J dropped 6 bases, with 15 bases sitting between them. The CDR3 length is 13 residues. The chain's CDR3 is CASTPAGRAEAFF. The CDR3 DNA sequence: TGTGCCAGCACCCCAGCGGGGAGGGCTGAAGCTTTCTTT.

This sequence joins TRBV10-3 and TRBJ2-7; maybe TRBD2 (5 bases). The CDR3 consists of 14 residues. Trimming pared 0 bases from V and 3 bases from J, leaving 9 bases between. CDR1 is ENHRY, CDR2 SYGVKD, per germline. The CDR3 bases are TGTGCCATCAGTGAGTCGGGCCGGGACTACGAGCAGTACTTC. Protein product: CAISESGRDYEQYF.

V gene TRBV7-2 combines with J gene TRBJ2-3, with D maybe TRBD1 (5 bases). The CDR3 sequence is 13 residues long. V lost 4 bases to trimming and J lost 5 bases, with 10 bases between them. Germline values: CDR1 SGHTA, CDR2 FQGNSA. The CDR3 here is CASSYARGDTQYF. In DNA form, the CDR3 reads TGTGCCAGCAGCTACGCTAGGGGAGATACGCAGTATTTT.

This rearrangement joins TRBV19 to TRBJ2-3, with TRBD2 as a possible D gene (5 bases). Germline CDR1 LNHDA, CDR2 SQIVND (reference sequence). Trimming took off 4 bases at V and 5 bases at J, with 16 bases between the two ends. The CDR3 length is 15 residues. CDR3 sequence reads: CASSTSGLRGDTQYF. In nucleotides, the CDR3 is TGTGCCAGTAGTACCTCCGGACTCCGGGGAGATACGCAGTATTTT. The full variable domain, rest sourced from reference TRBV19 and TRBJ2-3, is DGGITQSPKYLFRKEGQNVTLSCEQNLNHDAMYWYRQDPGQGLRLIYYSQIVNDFQKGDIAEGYSVSREKKESFPLTVTSAQKNPTAFYLCASSTSGLRGDTQYFGPGTRLTVL.

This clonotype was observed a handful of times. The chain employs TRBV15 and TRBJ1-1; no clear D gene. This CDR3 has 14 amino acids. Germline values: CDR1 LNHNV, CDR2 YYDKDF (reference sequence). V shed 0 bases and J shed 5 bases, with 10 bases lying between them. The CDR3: CATSRDPGQTEAFF. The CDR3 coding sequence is TGTGCCACCAGCAGAGATCCGGGTCAAACTGAAGCTTTCTTT.

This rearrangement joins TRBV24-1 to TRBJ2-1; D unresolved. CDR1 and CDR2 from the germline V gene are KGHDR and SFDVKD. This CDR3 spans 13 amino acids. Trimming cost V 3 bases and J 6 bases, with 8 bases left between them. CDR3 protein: CATSDPPANEQFF. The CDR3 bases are TGTGCCACCAGTGATCCCCCAGCCAATGAGCAGTTCTTC.

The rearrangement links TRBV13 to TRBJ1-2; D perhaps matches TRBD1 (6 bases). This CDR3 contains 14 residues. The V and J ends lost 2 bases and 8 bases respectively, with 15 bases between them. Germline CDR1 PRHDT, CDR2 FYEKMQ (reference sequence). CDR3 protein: CASSLLGGSRGYTF. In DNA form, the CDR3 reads TGTGCCAGCAGCTTACTAGGGGGGTCGCGGGGCTACACCTTC.

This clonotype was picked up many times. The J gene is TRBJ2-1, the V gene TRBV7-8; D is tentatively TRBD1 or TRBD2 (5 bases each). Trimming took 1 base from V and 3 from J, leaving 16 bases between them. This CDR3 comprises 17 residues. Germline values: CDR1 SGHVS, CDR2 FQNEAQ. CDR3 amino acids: CASSLGKGTTLYNEQFF. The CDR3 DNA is TGTGCCAGCAGCTTAGGTAAAGGGACGACCCTCTACAATGAGCAGTTCTTC.

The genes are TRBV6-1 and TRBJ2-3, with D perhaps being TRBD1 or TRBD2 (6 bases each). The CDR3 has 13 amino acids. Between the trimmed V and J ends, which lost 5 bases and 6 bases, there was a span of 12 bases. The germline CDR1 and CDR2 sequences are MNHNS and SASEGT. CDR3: CASSPMGGDTQYF. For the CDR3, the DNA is TGTGCCAGCAGTCCCATGGGGGGCGATACGCAGTATTTT.

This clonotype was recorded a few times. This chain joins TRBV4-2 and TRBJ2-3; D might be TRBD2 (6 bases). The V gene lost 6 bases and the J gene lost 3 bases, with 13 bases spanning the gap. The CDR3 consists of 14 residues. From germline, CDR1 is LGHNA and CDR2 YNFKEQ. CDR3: CASSQTEGTDTQYF. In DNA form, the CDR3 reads TGTGCCAGCAGTCAGACGGAGGGGACAGATACGCAGTATTTT.

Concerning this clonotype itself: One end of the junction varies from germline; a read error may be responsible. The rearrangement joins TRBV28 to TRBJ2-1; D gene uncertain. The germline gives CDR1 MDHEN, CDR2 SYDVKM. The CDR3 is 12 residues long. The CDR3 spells CASSSVPERSLF. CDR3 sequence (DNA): TGTGCCAGCAGTTCGGTTCCCGAGCGTTCGCTCTTC.

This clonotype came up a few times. The CDR3 DNA reads TGTGCCAGCAGCCCTTTAGGTTGGGGACAGGGACCATCCTACGAGCAGTACTTC. Translating gives CASSPLGWGQGPSYEQYF. This chain joins TRBV7-9 and TRBJ2-7, with 9 bases fitting TRBD1. The CDR3 has 18 amino acids. Trimming took 5 bases from V and 1 from J; bases not matched to a gene: 15. Per germline, CDR1 SEHNR and CDR2 FQNEAQ (reference sequence).

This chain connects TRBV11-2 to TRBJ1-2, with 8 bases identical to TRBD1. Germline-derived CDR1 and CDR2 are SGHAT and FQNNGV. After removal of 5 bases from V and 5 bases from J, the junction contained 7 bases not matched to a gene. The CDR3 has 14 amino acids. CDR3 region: CASSHRGDWYGYTF. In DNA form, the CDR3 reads TGTGCCAGCAGCCACAGGGGGGATTGGTATGGCTACACCTTC.

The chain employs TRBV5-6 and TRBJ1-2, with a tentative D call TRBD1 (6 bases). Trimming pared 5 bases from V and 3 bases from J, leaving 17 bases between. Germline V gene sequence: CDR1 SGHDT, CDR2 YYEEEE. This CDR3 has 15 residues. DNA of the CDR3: TGTGCCAGCAGGCACGTCGAGTGGACAGACTATGGCTACACCTTC. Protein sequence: CASRHVEWTDYGYTF.

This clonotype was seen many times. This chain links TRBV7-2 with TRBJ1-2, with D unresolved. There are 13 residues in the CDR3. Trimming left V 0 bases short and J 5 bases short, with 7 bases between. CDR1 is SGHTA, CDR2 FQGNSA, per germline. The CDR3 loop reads CASSLAETYGYTF. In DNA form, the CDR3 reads TGTGCCAGCAGCTTAGCCGAGACTTATGGCTACACCTTC.

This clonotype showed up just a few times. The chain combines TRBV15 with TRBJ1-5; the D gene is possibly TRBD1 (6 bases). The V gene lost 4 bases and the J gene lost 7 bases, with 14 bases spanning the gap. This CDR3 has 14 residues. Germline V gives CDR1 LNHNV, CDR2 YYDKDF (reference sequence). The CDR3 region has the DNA TGTGCCACCAGCACAGGGGTTGGAGGGCAGCCCCAGCATTTT. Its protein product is CATSTGVGGQPQHF.

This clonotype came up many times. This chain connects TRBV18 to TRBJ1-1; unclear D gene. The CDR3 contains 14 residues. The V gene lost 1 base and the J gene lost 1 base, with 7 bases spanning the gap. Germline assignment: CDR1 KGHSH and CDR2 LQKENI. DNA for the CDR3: TGTGCCAGCTCACCACAGGCGGCGAACACTGAAGCTTTCTTT. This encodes CASSPQAANTEAFF.

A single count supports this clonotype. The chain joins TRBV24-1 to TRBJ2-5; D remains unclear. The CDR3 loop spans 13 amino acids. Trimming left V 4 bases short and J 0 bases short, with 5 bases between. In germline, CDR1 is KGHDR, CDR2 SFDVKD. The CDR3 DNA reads TGTGCCACCAGTGACTCCAACCAAGAGACCCAGTACTTC. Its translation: CATSDSNQETQYF.